This TCR beta chain was retrieved from a study of response to subunit inactivated influenza vaccine. This clonotype was recorded at least ten times. Antigen specificity is unknown. Study observations and caveats: Each seasonal flu vaccination may recruit only limited new T cells, authors suggested.

Each CDR3 protein gets one entry after TCRdb re-called the RT-PCR reads with MiXCR. The sample carries 290,000 or so distinct CDR3 sequences, about 20% recorded once. From germline, CDR1 is SEHNR and CDR2 FQNEAQ (reference sequence). The length of the CDR3 is 12 residues. V lost 7 bases to trimming and J lost 14 bases; unmatched junction nucleotides: 13. This chain links TRBV7-9 with TRBJ1-2; TRBD1 matches at 7 bases. The source is a man aged 45-69 years who received an inactivated influenza vaccine. Sequencing used PBMCs from blood, obtained 21 months after vaccination. The CDR3: CASTAAGAGGTF. The CDR3 bases are TGTGCCAGCACCGCAGCCGGTGCAGGGGGGACCTTC.